This T cell receptor beta chain comes out of a study of T cell responses to AZD1222 COVID-19 vaccine. Study-wide background: Second-dose schedules of about 4 or about 12 weeks were combined. Points from the study as a whole: Elevations in Spike-specific TCR breadth and depth followed administration of two AZD1222 doses. Per reports, nearly half of all spike-specific TCRs target regions that are unmutated in variants. Vaccine-associated CD4 TCRs spanned spike, dominant at 160-218 and 743-854.

Profiling relied on immunoSEQ multiplex PCR, and the TCRdb table lists in-frame clones only, not all of them. Here the sample spans around 100,000 clones, about 86% being singletons. Trimming cost V 4 bases and J 2 bases; bases outside gene matches: 1. Germline V CDR1 and CDR2: SGHNT, YENEEA. The CDR3 contains 15 residues. A word on this clone: The antigen is unknown.

Source: peripheral blood, taken on day 0 of AZD1222 vaccination. V is TRBV11-3 and J is TRBJ2-1; 11 bases are a match to TRBD2. This clonotype originated in an adult in good health. CDR3 in amino acids: CASSYSGRAYNEQFF. The DNA of the CDR3 is TGTGCCAGCAGCTATAGCGGGAGGGCCTACAATGAGCAGTTCTTC.